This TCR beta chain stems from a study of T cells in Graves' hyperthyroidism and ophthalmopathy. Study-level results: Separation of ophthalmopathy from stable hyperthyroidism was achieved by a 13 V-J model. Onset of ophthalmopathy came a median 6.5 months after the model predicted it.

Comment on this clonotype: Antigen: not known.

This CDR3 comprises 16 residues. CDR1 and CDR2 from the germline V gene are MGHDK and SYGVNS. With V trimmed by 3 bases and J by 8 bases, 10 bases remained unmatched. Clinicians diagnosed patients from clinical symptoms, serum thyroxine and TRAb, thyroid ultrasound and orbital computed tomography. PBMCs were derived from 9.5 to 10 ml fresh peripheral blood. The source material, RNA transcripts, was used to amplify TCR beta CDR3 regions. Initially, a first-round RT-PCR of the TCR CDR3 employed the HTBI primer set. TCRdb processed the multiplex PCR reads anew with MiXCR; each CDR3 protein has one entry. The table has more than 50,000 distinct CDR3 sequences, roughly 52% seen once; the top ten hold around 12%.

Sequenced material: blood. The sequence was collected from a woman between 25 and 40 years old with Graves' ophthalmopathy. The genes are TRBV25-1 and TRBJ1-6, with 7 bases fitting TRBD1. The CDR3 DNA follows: TGTGCCAGCAGTGAGCGACGACAGGGAGAGTATTCACCCCTCCACTTT. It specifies CASSERRQGEYSPLHF.